Presented here are 23 T cell receptor beta chains from one specimen sequenced in a study of regulatory T cells in long-lasting Graves disease (dated by TCRdb to the early 2020s). Library construction relied on multiplex PCR. The reads were generated on an Illumina HiSeq 4000. To build TCR beta libraries, CDR3 regions were amplified by Arm-PCR using iRepertoire HTBI primers. TCRdb took the public reads, trimmed them with fastp at Q25, ran MiXCR for clone calling and kept in-frame beta chains. CDR3 protein duplicates are merged, each entry listing the most common genes and DNA. This sample has hundreds of thousands of distinct CDR3 sequences in its table, and about 12% of those were observed once. The top ten clonotypes cover 8.9% of the sample. The time point label, read with the paper, signifies: newly diagnosed GD, antithyroid drugs for less than 3 months. RNA was extracted from PBMCs in TRIzol for both TCR sequencing and RNA sequencing.

The sample was also reused in another study, on T cells in Graves' hyperthyroidism and ophthalmopathy.

This material consisted of peripheral blood mononuclear cells (PBMCs), taken at new diagnosis, from a patient treated with antithyroid drugs. These receptors were collected from a woman aged 25 to 39 with Graves disease. Donor details come from another sample of the same person, matched by shared clones.

J is TRBJ2-1 and V is TRBV20-1; D may be TRBD1 (6 bases). V lost 3 bases, J lost 4 bases, and 19 bases lay in between. The CDR3 sequence is 16 residues long. CDR1 and CDR2 from the germline V gene are DFQATT and SNEGSKA (reference sequence). In DNA form, the CDR3 reads TGCAGTGCTAGTGAACCGGGACAAAGTAAATACAATGAGCAGTTCTTC. Its protein product is CSASEPGQSKYNEQFF.

A few counts support this clonotype. The gene calls are TRBV13 and TRBJ2-7; D perhaps matches TRBD2 (6 bases). Trimming left V 3 bases short and J 3 bases short, with 12 bases between. Germline V gene data show CDR1 as PRHDT and CDR2 as FYEKMQ (reference sequence). This CDR3 region has 14 residues. CDR3 DNA sequence: TGTGCCAGCAGCTTCACTAGCAGCCGCTACGAGCAGTACTTC. Protein product: CASSFTSSRYEQYF.

This clonotype was seen repeatedly, ten times or more. The chain employs TRBV12-3 or TRBV12-4 and TRBJ1-5; possibly TRBD1 for D (6 bases). This CDR3 contains 13 residues. The V end lost 3 bases, the J end lost 10 bases, and 13 bases lay between the germline ends. The CDR3 DNA is TGTGCCAGCAGTTTGAACAGGGTCATACCCCAGCATTTT. Amino acids: CASSLNRVIPQHF.

CDR3 in amino acids: CASSSQGRNTIYF. In DNA form, the CDR3 reads TGTGCCAGCAGCTCCCAAGGCAGAAACACCATATATTTT. This chain uses TRBV9 with TRBJ1-3; D is unresolved. The germline V and J ends were trimmed by 4 bases and 5 bases, with 10 bases remaining between them. This CDR3 region has 13 residues. Germline V gene sequence: CDR1 SGDLS, CDR2 YYNGEE.

This clonotype was observed a handful of times. The chain recombines TRBV7-6 with TRBJ2-5, with a tentative D call TRBD2 (5 bases). Germline V gene sequence: CDR1 SGHVS, CDR2 FNYEAQ. The CDR3 totals 15 residues. V was pared by 1 base and J by 1 base, with 10 bases between. CDR3 DNA sequence: TGTGCCAGCAGCTTAGTTGGAGGCCTCCAAGAGACCCAGTACTTC. Amino acids: CASSLVGGLQETQYF. The full variable domain, in which reference TRBV7-6 and TRBJ2-5 provide the parts outside the CDR3, is GAGVSQSPRYKVTKRGQDVALRCDPISGHVSLYWYRQALGQGPEFLTYFNYEAQQDKSGLPNDRFSAERPEGSISTLTIQRTEQRDSAMYRCASSLVGGLQETQYFGPGTRLLVL.

This clonotype was seen many times. J is TRBJ1-4 and V is TRBV6-1; D is possibly TRBD1 (5 bases). Germline loops: CDR1 MNHNS, CDR2 SASEGT. Trimming stripped 4 bases from V and 6 bases from J, with 18 bases between. The CDR3 has 16 residues. CDR3 bases: TGTGCCAGCAGTGGTCGACCCCCCAGACAGTATGAAAAACTGTTTTTT. It encodes CASSGRPPRQYEKLFF.

Points on this clonotype: A much more abundant neighbour one base away suggests this may be a read error. This CDR3 is missing its conserved last phenylalanine or tryptophan, likely due to a read error. The V and J genes are TRBV6-2 or TRBV6-3 and TRBJ2-1, with 10 bases matching TRBD1. The J call is in doubt because the DNA end fits TRBJ2-5 better. Germline V CDR1 and CDR2: MNHEY, SVGEGT. The CDR3 sequence is 14 residues long. The CDR3 region has the DNA TGTGCCAGCACCGGGACAGGGGTTGGTGGGACCCAGTACCTC. This sequence encodes CASTGTGVGGTQYL.

Many counts were recorded for this clonotype. The rearrangement joins TRBV11-3 to TRBJ2-5; D possibly uses TRBD1 or TRBD2 (5 bases each). CDR1 and CDR2 from the germline V gene are SGHNT and YENEEA. The V end lost 1 base, the J end lost 3 bases, and 18 bases lay between the germline ends. CDR3 length: 17 residues. This chain's CDR3 is CASSLGGWGPHKETQYF. Here the CDR3 DNA reads TGTGCCAGCAGCTTAGGAGGGTGGGGCCCACACAAAGAGACCCAGTACTTC.

Ten or more counts support this clonotype. The rearrangement joins TRBV28 to TRBJ1-2; D is undetermined. Germline CDR1 reads MDHEN; CDR2 reads SYDVKM. Trimming pared 2 bases from V and 8 bases from J, leaving 12 bases between. The CDR3 is 13 amino acids. The CDR3 DNA follows: TGTGCCAGCAGTTTACGGGAGATAGGGGGCTACACCTTC. Its translation is CASSLREIGGYTF.

This clonotype was seen repeatedly, ten times or more. The gene calls are TRBV30 and TRBJ1-1; D gene uncertain. The CDR3 has 11 amino acids. CDR1 is GTSNPN and CDR2 is SVGIG in the germline V gene (reference sequence). The germline V and J ends were trimmed by 4 bases and 7 bases, with 10 bases remaining between them. CDR3 residues: CAWITVLEAFF. DNA for the CDR3: TGTGCCTGGATTACAGTTCTTGAAGCTTTCTTT.

This clonotype was observed at least ten times. The rearrangement links TRBV27 to TRBJ2-1; D is possibly TRBD2 (5 bases). Trimming left V 2 bases short and J 5 bases short, with 7 bases between. This CDR3 has 13 residues. The germline V gene encodes CDR1 MNHEY and CDR2 SMNVEV (reference sequence). The DNA for the CDR3 is TGTGCCAGCAGTTTAACCGGGGACAATGAGCAGTTCTTC. Residues: CASSLTGDNEQFF.

In its sample, this clonotype was seen many times. CDR3 region: CASSPIGNTGELFF. Written as DNA, the CDR3 is TGTGCCAGCTCACCAATCGGGAACACCGGGGAGCTGTTTTTT. V gene TRBV18 combines with J gene TRBJ2-2; no clear D. V lost 2 bases to trimming and J lost 1 base, with 5 bases between them. The CDR3 has 14 amino acids. The germline CDR1 and CDR2 sequences are KGHSH and LQKENI.

Only a few counts were recorded for this clonotype. The genes are TRBV4-1 and TRBJ2-1; TRBD2 aligns across 12 bases. J was trimmed by 7 bases and V by 2 bases; bases with no gene match: 21. This CDR3 spans 21 amino acids. Germline V gene lookup returns CDR1 MGHRA and CDR2 YSYEKL. The CDR3 region is CASSQFAHMASGRAGRNEQFF. DNA for the CDR3: TGCGCCAGCAGCCAATTTGCACACATGGCTAGCGGGAGGGCCGGGCGGAATGAGCAGTTCTTC.

In this sample, this clonotype turned up many times. This rearrangement joins TRBV28 to TRBJ2-5; TRBD1 aligns across 8 bases. Trimming removed 0 bases from V and 4 bases from J; junction bases left unmatched: 4. The CDR3 loop spans 15 amino acids. CDR1 is MDHEN, CDR2 SYDVKM, per germline. For the CDR3, the DNA is TGTGCCAGCAGTTTATGGGCAGGGGGCGGAGAGACCCAGTACTTC. Translation gives CASSLWAGGGETQYF. Looking up the rest from reference TRBV28 and TRBJ2-5 gives the full variable domain: DVKVTQSSRYLVKRTGEKVFLECVQDMDHENMFWYRQDPGLGLRLIYFSYDVKMKEKGDIPEGYSVSREKKERFSLILESASTNQTSMYLCASSLWAGGGETQYFGPGTRLLVL.

This clonotype was picked up many times. V usage is TRBV20-1 and J usage is TRBJ1-5; unclear D gene. Between the trimmed V and J ends, which lost 1 base and 6 bases, there was a span of 10 bases. Per the germline V gene, CDR1 is DFQATT and CDR2 is SNEGSKA (reference sequence). The CDR3 extends over 13 amino acids. In DNA form, the CDR3 reads TGCAGTGCTAGAGGGGGTACCGGTCAGCCCCAGCATTTT. Amino acids: CSARGGTGQPQHF.

The rearrangement uses TRBV5-1 and TRBJ1-2; 11 nucleotides align to TRBD1. V was pared by 4 bases and J by 5 bases, with 10 bases of the junction left unmatched. Germline V gene lookup returns CDR1 SGHRS and CDR2 YFSETQ. The CDR3 is 16 residues long. CDR3 DNA sequence: TGCGCCAGCAGCACCGGACAGGGGGCGTCGTGGTATGGCTACACCTTC. Amino acids: CASSTGQGASWYGYTF. The full variable domain, its missing parts supplied by reference TRBV5-1 and TRBJ1-2, is KAGVTQTPRYLIKTRGQQVTLSCSPISGHRSVSWYQQTPGQGLQFLFEYFSETQRNKGNFPGRFSGRQFSNSRSEMNVSTLELGDSALYLCASSTGQGASWYGYTFGSGTRLTVV.

This rearrangement joins TRBV6-2 or TRBV6-3 to TRBJ2-7; maybe TRBD1 (6 bases). This CDR3 has 18 amino acids. V was clipped by 2 bases and J by 1 base, with 21 bases between them. Germline loops: CDR1 MNHEY, CDR2 SVGEGT. CDR3 bases: TGTGCCAGCAGTTACCCTCGGACAGTGGCGAGGGGTTCCTACGAGCAGTACTTC. Protein sequence: CASSYPRTVARGSYEQYF.

This clonotype was seen at least ten times. The chain combines TRBV3-1 with TRBJ1-2, with D possibly being TRBD1 (5 bases). The V end lost 0 bases, the J end lost 4 bases, and 12 bases lay between the germline ends. CDR1 is LGHDT and CDR2 is YNNKEL in the germline V gene (reference sequence). The CDR3 is 15 amino acids. CDR3 protein: CASSQDKGFFYGYTF. The CDR3 DNA reads TGTGCCAGCAGCCAAGATAAGGGGTTCTTCTATGGCTACACCTTC. Based on the CDR3 plus reference TRBV3-1 and TRBJ1-2, the full variable domain is DTAVSQTPKYLVTQMGNDKSIKCEQNLGHDTMYWYKQDSKKFLKIMFSYNNKELIINETVPNRFSPKSPDKAHLNLHINSLELGDSAVYFCASSQDKGFFYGYTFGSGTRLTVV.

This clonotype occurred many times. This chain connects TRBV9 to TRBJ2-7, with 10 bases lining up with TRBD2. J gave up 5 bases and V 1 base, and 6 bases lay outside the gene matches. CDR3 size: 15 residues. Looked up from germline, CDR1 is SGDLS and CDR2 is YYNGEE. Written as DNA, the CDR3 is TGTGCCAGCAGCGTAATCGGGACTAGCGTGGACGAGCAGTACTTC. This encodes CASSVIGTSVDEQYF.

This clonotype was detected many times. The chain couples TRBV12-3 or TRBV12-4 to TRBJ2-7; TRBD1 is a possible D gene (6 bases). The CDR3 has 17 amino acids. With 1 base removed from V and 2 bases from J, the gap between germline ends came to 18 bases. The CDR3 region has the DNA TGTGCCAGCAGTTTAGGGCCGCTGGGGGCCCCCCCCTACGAGCAGTACTTC. Its protein product is CASSLGPLGAPPYEQYF.

This clonotype turned up a few times. The chain joins TRBV12-3 or TRBV12-4 to TRBJ2-1; 11 nucleotides agree with TRBD2. The CDR3 consists of 17 residues. The trim removed 4 bases at V and 7 bases at J, leaving 12 bases unmatched. CDR3 in amino acids: CASSSLIAGGPRNEQFF. Here the CDR3 DNA reads TGTGCCAGCAGTTCACTAATAGCGGGAGGGCCAAGGAATGAGCAGTTCTTC.

This clonotype was seen a few times. With a much larger clone just one base away, this may be a read error. This chain uses TRBV28 with TRBJ2-7; D remains unclear. The CDR3 sequence is 12 residues long. V lost 5 bases and J lost 8, with 13 bases in between. Germline assignment: CDR1 MDHEN and CDR2 SYDVKM. The CDR3 nucleotides read TGTGCCAGCAGTATACGGGCCCGCAAGCAGTACTTC. Its translation is CASSIRARKQYF.

This clonotype was seen ten or more times. The chain recombines TRBV29-1 with TRBJ2-5; D unclear. The CDR3 runs to 13 residues. Germline lookup yields CDR1 SQVTM and CDR2 ANQGSEA. V gave up 6 bases and J gave up 1 base, with 12 bases separating them. The CDR3 loop is CSVTLVLQETQYF. In DNA form, the CDR3 reads TGCAGCGTGACTCTAGTCCTCCAAGAGACCCAGTACTTC.